The next 11 T cell receptor beta chains were all read from a single sample in a study of T-cell memory formation after mild COVID-19 (dated by TCRdb to the early 2020s). The method behind the library was 5' RACE. Reads for this sample came from an Illumina NovaSeq 6000. TCRdb itself trimmed the public reads at Q25 with fastp, ran MiXCR and retained productive beta chains. Every CDR3 protein is listed once, alongside the most common genes and DNA of its rows. The sample contains 15,000 to 20,000 distinct CDR3 sequences, about a quarter of them found a single time. More than 55% of the sample is held by the ten biggest clonotypes. Sequencing used PBMCs or a T cell subset sorted from them (not recorded which). These receptors originate from a man aged 18 to 35 who had mild COVID-19 (a few samples of this study predate the infection). The sample titles of this study are shuffled in the database, so cell type and time point are left out; the donor was told from shared clones.

This clonotype showed up just a few times. The genes are TRBV20-1 and TRBJ1-5; D is ambiguous. Trimming left V 3 bases short and J 0 bases short, with 12 bases between. The CDR3 covers 15 residues. CDR1 DFQATT and CDR2 SNEGSKA come from the germline V gene (reference sequence). CDR3 protein: CSASPVYNSNQPQHF. Here the CDR3 DNA reads TGCAGTGCTAGCCCAGTCTATAATAGCAATCAGCCCCAGCATTTT.

In this sample, this clonotype turned up many times. V and J are TRBV2 and TRBJ2-1; D gene ambiguous. Trimming cost V 8 bases and J 3 bases, with 5 bases left between them. There are 11 residues in the CDR3. CDR1 and CDR2 from the germline V gene are SNHLY and FYNNEI. The CDR3 DNA is TGTGCCAGCGACAACTACAATGAGCAGTTCTTC. Protein sequence: CASDNYNEQFF.

Many counts were recorded for this clonotype. The chain links TRBV11-2 to TRBJ1-1, with TRBD1 identical over 7 bases. CDR3 length: 13 residues. CDR1 is SGHAT and CDR2 is FQNNGV in the germline V gene. With V trimmed by 5 bases and J by 7 bases, 7 bases remained unmatched. CDR3 sequence: CASSLWTGDEAFF. The CDR3 coding sequence is TGTGCCAGCAGCCTATGGACAGGTGATGAAGCTTTCTTT.

In this sample, this clonotype turned up a few times. V is TRBV20-1 and J is TRBJ2-3; D unresolved. This CDR3 region has 15 residues. In germline, CDR1 is DFQATT, CDR2 SNEGSKA (reference sequence). The V and J ends lost 6 bases and 2 bases respectively, with 18 bases between them. The CDR3 sequence is CSATPRPQATDTQYF. The CDR3 DNA is TGCAGTGCCACCCCACGCCCGCAGGCCACAGATACGCAGTATTTT.

The V and J genes are TRBV5-4 and TRBJ2-3; 10 bases are shared with TRBD2. This CDR3 is built from 17 residues. Per the germline V gene, CDR1 is SGHNT and CDR2 is YYREEE (reference sequence). V dropped 4 bases and J dropped 3; count of bases not matched to a gene: 11. CDR3 sequence reads: CASSPHPSSGGTDTQYF. CDR3 in DNA: TGTGCCAGCAGCCCTCATCCGAGTAGCGGGGGGACAGATACGCAGTATTTT.

The V gene is TRBV7-9, the J gene TRBJ2-7; D is unresolved. Trimming pared 3 bases from V and 3 bases from J, leaving 3 bases between. CDR1 is SEHNR and CDR2 is FQNEAQ in the germline V gene (reference sequence). CDR3 length: 11 residues. CDR3 sequence (DNA): TGTGCCAGCAGCTTCGACTACGAGCAGTACTTC. Translating gives CASSFDYEQYF.

This clonotype was recorded at least ten times. The genes are TRBV12-3 or TRBV12-4 and TRBJ1-1; D possibly corresponds to TRBD1 (5 bases). The CDR3 loop spans 13 amino acids. Trimming shortened V by 6 bases and J by 2 bases, and 10 bases separated the two germline ends. DNA for the CDR3: TGTGCCAGCAGCCCAGGGTTTAACACTGAAGCTTTCTTT. Its translation is CASSPGFNTEAFF.

The chain carries TRBV6-2 or TRBV6-3 and TRBJ1-5, with D possibly matching TRBD1 (6 bases). CDR1 is MNHEY and CDR2 is SVGEGT in the germline V gene. Trimming removed 6 bases at V and 5 bases at J, with 17 bases between. CDR3 length: 15 amino acids. The CDR3 DNA reads TGTGCCAGCAGGCCTGATGCGGGGGCTTATCAGCCCCAGCATTTT. It yields the protein CASRPDAGAYQPQHF.

This clonotype has only a few counts. The V gene is TRBV2, the J gene TRBJ2-5; D may be TRBD2 (7 bases). The CDR3 runs to 16 residues. With 3 bases removed from V and 5 bases from J, the gap between germline ends came to 19 bases. Germline CDR1 SNHLY, CDR2 FYNNEI. The CDR3 nucleotides are TGTGCCAGCAGTGATTGGGGGCTGGGCGGGGGTGAGACCCAGTACTTC. This sequence encodes CASSDWGLGGGETQYF. Based on the CDR3 plus reference TRBV2 and TRBJ2-5, the full variable domain is EPEVTQTPSHQVTQMGQEVILRCVPISNHLYFYWYRQILGQKVEFLVSFYNNEISEKSEIFDDQFSVERPDGSNFTLKIRSTKLEDSAMYFCASSDWGLGGGETQYFGPGTRLLVL.

This clonotype has at least ten counts. The rearrangement links TRBV10-3 to TRBJ2-3; D remains unclear. CDR1 is ENHRY and CDR2 is SYGVKD in the germline V gene. The CDR3 totals 17 residues. V lost 4 bases, J lost 5 bases, and 22 bases lay in between. CDR3 sequence reads: CAISGRILATPGDTQYF. The CDR3 nucleotides are TGTGCCATCAGTGGACGGATCTTGGCGACCCCTGGAGATACGCAGTATTTT.

This clonotype was detected many times. This CDR3 is CASSLRSSPYNEQFF. For the CDR3, the DNA is TGTGCCAGCAGTCTTCGGTCTAGCCCCTACAATGAGCAGTTCTTC. V gene TRBV6-5 combines with J gene TRBJ2-1; weak D call: TRBD2 (5 bases). Germline CDR1 reads MNHEY; CDR2 reads SVGAGI. Trimming removed 5 bases from V and 2 bases from J, with 13 bases in between. This CDR3 spans 15 amino acids.